This passage covers 8 T cell receptor beta chains from one sample sequenced in a study of cytomegalovirus exposure and HLA in healthy donors. The study ran its PCR with 60 Vbeta and 13 Jbeta primers. The protocol was immunoSEQ multiplex PCR, while the TCRdb copy is restricted to in-frame clones and leaves out a portion. Of a few hundred thousand clones in the sample, roughly 90% are singletons; the top ten hold about 2%. Input material: PBMCs. The receptor source for this set is a woman under 30 in good health and CMV-seronegative.

The V and J genes are TRBV7-6 and TRBJ2-5; D is uncertain. The J call may be incorrect, as the DNA end agrees better with TRBJ2-7. CDR3 length: 11 residues. CDR1 SGHVS and CDR2 FNYEAQ come from the germline V gene. The CDR3 DNA sequence: TGTGCCAGCAGCTTTGGTCACGAGCAGTACTTC. Protein: CASSFGHEQYF.

V usage is TRBV29-1 and J usage is TRBJ1-2, with 10 bases fitting TRBD1. The CDR3 length is 16 residues. Germline V CDR1 and CDR2: SQVTM, ANQGSEA. J gave up 2 bases and V 5 bases, and 11 bases lay outside the gene matches. The CDR3 protein is CSVSAAGQGRNYGYTF. The CDR3 DNA follows: TGCAGCGTTTCCGCTGCGGGACAGGGGCGGAACTATGGCTACACCTTC.

The gene calls are TRBV10-2 and TRBJ2-1; 7 bases fit TRBD2. The germline gives CDR1 WSHSY, CDR2 SAAADI. Losses at the gene ends were 2 bases for V and 3 bases for J; bases not matched to a gene: 19. The CDR3 runs 20 residues. Here the CDR3 DNA reads TGCGCCAGCAGTGAGCCCGAGCGGGGTGATCCTACAGCATACTACAATGAGCAGTTCTTC. Encoded protein: CASSEPERGDPTAYYNEQFF.

V gene TRBV5-1 combines with J gene TRBJ1-4; 7 bases fit TRBD1. The CDR3 consists of 15 residues. The trim removed 4 bases at V and 4 bases at J, leaving 7 bases unmatched. CDR1 and CDR2 from the germline V gene are SGHRS and YFSETQ. The CDR3 bases are TGCGCCAGCAGCAGTACAGGGGCACTTAATGAAAAACTGTTTTTT. Protein sequence: CASSSTGALNEKLFF.

The genes are TRBV19 and TRBJ2-1, with TRBD2 matching 8 bases. The V gene's germline CDR1 is LNHDA and CDR2 SQIVND (reference sequence). V shed 10 bases, J shed 4 bases, and the junction held 9 bases outside the gene matches. The CDR3 has 14 residues. This chain's CDR3 is CATGGGPIYNEQFF. The DNA of the CDR3 is TGTGCCACCGGGGGGGGGCCCATATACAATGAGCAGTTCTTC.

This clone was seen only a few times. The V call is TRBV4-1, the J call TRBJ2-3; 7 nucleotides align to TRBD1. This CDR3 spans 16 amino acids. V was clipped by 0 bases and J by 0 bases; unmatched bases: 3. Germline V gives CDR1 MGHRA, CDR2 YSYEKL. This CDR3 is CASSQDRGRSTDTQYF. CDR3 in DNA: TGCGCCAGCAGCCAAGATAGGGGGCGCAGCACAGATACGCAGTATTTT.

The chain recombines TRBV4-2 with TRBJ1-1; D possibly corresponds to TRBD1 (6 bases). V was clipped by 3 bases and J by 6 bases, with 11 bases between them. The CDR3 runs to 13 residues. In germline, CDR1 is LGHNA, CDR2 YNFKEQ. CDR3 residues: CASSHLTGPEAFF. CDR3 bases: TGTGCCAGCAGCCACCTAACAGGGCCTGAAGCTTTCTTT.

This clone was seen only once. The chain carries TRBV9 and TRBJ2-7; D might be TRBD1 (6 bases). This CDR3 has 14 residues. Per the germline V gene, CDR1 is SGDLS and CDR2 is YYNGEE. The V gene lost 2 bases and the J gene lost 1 base, with 10 bases spanning the gap. The CDR3 sequence is CASSVGAPSYEQYF. In DNA form, the CDR3 reads TGTGCCAGCAGCGTGGGGGCCCCATCCTACGAGCAGTACTTC. The whole variable domain, filled in from reference TRBV9 and TRBJ2-7, reads DSGVTQTPKHLITATGQRVTLRCSPRSGDLSVYWYQQSLDQGLQFLIQYYNGEERAKGNILERFSAQQFPDLHSELNLSSLELGDSALYFCASSVGAPSYEQYFGPGTRLTVT.